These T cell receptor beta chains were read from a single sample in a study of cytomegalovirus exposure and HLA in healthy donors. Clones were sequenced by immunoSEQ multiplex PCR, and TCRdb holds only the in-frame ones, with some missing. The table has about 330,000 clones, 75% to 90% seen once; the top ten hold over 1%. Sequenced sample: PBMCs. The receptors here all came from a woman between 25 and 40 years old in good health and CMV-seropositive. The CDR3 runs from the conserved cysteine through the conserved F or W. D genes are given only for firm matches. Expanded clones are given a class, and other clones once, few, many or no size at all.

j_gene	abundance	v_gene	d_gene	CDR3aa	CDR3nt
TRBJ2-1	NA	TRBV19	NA	CASRDYNEQFF	TGTGCCAGTAGGGACTACAATGAGCAGTTCTTC
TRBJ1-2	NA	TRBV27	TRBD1	CASSAPGQGYGYTF	TGTGCCAGCAGTGCCCCGGGACAGGGCTATGGCTACACCTTC
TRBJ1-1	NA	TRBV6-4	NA	CASTLTVGDTEAFF	TGTGCCAGCACCCTGACAGTGGGGGACACTGAAGCTTTCTTT
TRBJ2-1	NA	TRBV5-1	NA	CASSFDRKGRDEQFF	TGCGCCAGCAGCTTTGACAGGAAAGGTCGGGATGAGCAGTTCTTC
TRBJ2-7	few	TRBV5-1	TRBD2	CASSGSGGRYEQYF	TGCGCCAGCAGCGGGAGCGGGGGACGCTACGAGCAGTACTTC
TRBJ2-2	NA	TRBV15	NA	CATSRDTTGELFF	TGTGCCACCAGCAGAGATACAACCGGGGAGCTGTTTTTT
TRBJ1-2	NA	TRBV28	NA	CASSFGNGYGYTF	TGTGCCAGCAGTTTCGGGAACGGCTATGGCTACACCTTC
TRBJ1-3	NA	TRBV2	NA	CASSGGGNTIYF	TGTGCCAGCAGTGGTGGTGGAAACACCATATATTTT
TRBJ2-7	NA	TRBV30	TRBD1	CAWISGTGFYEQYF	TGTGCCTGGATTTCCGGGACAGGGTTCTACGAGCAGTACTTC
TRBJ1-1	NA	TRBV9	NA	CASSVEGTGPPGVNTEAFF	TGTGCCAGCAGCGTCGAGGGAACGGGTCCCCCTGGGGTGAACACTGAAGCTTTCTTT
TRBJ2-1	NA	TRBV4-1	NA	CASSPVSYNEQFF	TGCGCCAGCAGCCCCGTATCCTACAATGAGCAGTTCTTC
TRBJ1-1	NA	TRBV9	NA	CASSEHGDVGAEAFF	TGTGCCAGCAGCGAGCATGGGGATGTCGGCGCTGAAGCTTTCTTT
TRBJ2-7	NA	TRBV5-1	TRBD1	CASSLIPTDRAYEQYF	TGCGCCAGCAGCCTAATTCCCACAGACAGGGCCTACGAGCAGTACTTC
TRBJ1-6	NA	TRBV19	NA	CASSRQQGPLHF	TGTGCCAGTAGTCGTCAACAGGGACCCCTCCACTTT
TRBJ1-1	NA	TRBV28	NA	CASRTDKENTEAFF	TGTGCCAGCAGAACTGACAAGGAGAACACTGAAGCTTTCTTT
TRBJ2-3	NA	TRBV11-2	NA	CASSPPSEATQYF	TGTGCCAGCAGCCCACCTAGCGAGGCTACGCAGTATTTT
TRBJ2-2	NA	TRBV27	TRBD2	CASRKKGLAGEVGTGELFF	TGTGCCAGCCGAAAGAAAGGACTAGCGGGAGAAGTGGGGACCGGGGAGCTGTTTTTT
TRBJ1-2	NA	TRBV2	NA	CASTGQNYGYTF	TGTGCCAGCACCGGTCAGAACTATGGCTACACCTTC
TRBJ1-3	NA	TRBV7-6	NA	CASSPLSTAGSQQNTIYF	TGTGCCAGCAGCCCCCTCAGTACGGCTGGATCACAGCAAAACACCATATATTTT
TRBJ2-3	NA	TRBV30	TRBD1	CAWSEGASRFSDTQYF	TGTGCCTGGAGCGAGGGGGCTAGCCGTTTTTCAGATACGCAGTATTTT
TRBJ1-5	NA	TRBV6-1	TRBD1	CASNEGARQPQHF	TGTGCCAGCAATGAGGGGGCAAGGCAGCCCCAGCATTTT
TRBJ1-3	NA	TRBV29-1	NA	CSVEGGDLSGNTIYF	TGCAGCGTTGAAGGGGGAGACCTCTCTGGAAACACCATATATTTT